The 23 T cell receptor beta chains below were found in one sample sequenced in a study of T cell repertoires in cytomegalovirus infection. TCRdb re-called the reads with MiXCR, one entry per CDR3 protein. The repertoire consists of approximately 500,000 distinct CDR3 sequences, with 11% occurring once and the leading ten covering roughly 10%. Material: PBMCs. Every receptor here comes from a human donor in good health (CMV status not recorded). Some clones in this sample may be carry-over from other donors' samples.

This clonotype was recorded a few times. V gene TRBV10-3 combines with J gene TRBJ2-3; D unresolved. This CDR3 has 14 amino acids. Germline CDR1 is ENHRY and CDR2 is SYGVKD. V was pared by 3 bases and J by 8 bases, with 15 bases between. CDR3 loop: CAISDEGGPATQYF. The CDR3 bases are TGTGCCATCAGTGATGAAGGCGGCCCCGCTACGCAGTATTTT.

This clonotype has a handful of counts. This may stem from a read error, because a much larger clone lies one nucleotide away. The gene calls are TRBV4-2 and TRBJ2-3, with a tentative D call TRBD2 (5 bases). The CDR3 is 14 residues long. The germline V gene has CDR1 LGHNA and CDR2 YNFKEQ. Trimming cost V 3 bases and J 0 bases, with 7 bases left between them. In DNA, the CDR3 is TGTGCCAGCAGCCAGGAGGCTAGCACAGATACGCAGTATTTT. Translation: CASSQEASTDTQYF.

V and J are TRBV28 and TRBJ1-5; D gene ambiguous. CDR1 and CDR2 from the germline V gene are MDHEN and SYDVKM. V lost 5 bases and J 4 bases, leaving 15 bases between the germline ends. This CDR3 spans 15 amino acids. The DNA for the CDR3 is TGTGCCAGCAGTGACCTGGCAGGCCAAAATCAGCCCCAGCATTTT. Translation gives CASSDLAGQNQPQHF.

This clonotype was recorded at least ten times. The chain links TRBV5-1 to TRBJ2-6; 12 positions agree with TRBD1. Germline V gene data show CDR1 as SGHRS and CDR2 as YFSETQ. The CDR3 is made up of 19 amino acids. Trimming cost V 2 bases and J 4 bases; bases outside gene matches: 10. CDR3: CASSFGSGTGGWGANVLTF. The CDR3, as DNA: TGCGCCAGCAGCTTTGGTTCCGGGACAGGGGGCTGGGGGGCCAACGTCCTGACTTTC.

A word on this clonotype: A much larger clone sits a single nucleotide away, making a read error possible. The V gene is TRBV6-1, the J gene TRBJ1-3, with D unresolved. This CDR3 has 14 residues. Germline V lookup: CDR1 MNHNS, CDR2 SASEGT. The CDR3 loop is CASRTEPRGNSIYF. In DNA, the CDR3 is TGTGCCAGCAGAACAGAGCCTCGCGGAAACTCCATATATTTT.

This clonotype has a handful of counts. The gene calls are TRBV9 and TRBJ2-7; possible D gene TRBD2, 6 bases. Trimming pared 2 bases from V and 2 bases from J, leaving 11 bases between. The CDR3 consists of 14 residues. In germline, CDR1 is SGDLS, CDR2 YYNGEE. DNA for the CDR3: TGTGCCAGCAGCGTGGAGGGACTGCCCTACGAGCAGTACTTC. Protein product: CASSVEGLPYEQYF.

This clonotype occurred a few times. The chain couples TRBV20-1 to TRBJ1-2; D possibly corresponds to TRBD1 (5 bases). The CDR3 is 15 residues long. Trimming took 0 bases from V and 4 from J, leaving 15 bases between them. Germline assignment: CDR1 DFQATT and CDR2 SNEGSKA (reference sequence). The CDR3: CSARDQGRASYGYTF. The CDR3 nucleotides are TGCAGTGCTAGAGATCAAGGCAGGGCTTCCTATGGCTACACCTTC.

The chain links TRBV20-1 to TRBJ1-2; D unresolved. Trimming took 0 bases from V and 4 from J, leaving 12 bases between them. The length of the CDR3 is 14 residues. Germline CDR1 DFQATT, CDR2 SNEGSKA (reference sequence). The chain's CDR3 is CSARDGGRSYGYTF. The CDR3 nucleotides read TGCAGTGCTAGAGATGGCGGACGGTCCTATGGCTACACCTTC.

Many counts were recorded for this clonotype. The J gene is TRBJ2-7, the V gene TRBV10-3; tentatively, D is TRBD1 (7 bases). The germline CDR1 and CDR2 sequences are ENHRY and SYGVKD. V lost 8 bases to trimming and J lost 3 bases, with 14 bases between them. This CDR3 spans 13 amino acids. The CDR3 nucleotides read TGTGCCATCGGAGGGGGCCAACGCTACGAGCAGTACTTC. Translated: CAIGGGQRYEQYF.

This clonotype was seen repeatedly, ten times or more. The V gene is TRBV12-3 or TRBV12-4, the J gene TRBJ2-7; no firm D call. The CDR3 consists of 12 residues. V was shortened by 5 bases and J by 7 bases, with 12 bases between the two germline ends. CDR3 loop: CASSRLPSEQYF. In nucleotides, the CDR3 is TGTGCCAGCAGTCGCCTGCCGTCAGAGCAGTACTTC.

CDR3 DNA sequence: TGCAGTGCTAGGGATCTAGCGGGCCCCAATGAGCAGTTCTTC. It translates to CSARDLAGPNEQFF. This chain joins TRBV20-1 and TRBJ2-1, with 8 bases fitting TRBD2. The trim removed 3 bases at V and 6 bases at J, leaving 7 bases unmatched. From germline, CDR1 is DFQATT and CDR2 SNEGSKA (reference sequence). This CDR3 is built from 14 residues.

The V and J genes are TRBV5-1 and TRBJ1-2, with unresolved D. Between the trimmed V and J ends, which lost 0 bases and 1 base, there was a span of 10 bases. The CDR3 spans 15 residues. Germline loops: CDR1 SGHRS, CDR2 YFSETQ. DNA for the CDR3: TGCGCCAGCAGCTTGGAGATACATCTTAACTATGGCTACACCTTC. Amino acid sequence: CASSLEIHLNYGYTF.

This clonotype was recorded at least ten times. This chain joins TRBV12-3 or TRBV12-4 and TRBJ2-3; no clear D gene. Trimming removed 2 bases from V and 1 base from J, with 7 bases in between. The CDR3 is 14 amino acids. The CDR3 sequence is CASSLLSGTDTQYF. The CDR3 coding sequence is TGTGCCAGCAGTTTATTATCCGGCACAGATACGCAGTATTTT.

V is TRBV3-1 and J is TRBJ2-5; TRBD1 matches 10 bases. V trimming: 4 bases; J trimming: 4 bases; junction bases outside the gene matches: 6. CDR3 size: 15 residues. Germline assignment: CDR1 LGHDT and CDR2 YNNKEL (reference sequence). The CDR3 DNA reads TGTGCCAGCAGCCGGACAGGGGGTAACACAGAGACCCAGTACTTC. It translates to CASSRTGGNTETQYF.

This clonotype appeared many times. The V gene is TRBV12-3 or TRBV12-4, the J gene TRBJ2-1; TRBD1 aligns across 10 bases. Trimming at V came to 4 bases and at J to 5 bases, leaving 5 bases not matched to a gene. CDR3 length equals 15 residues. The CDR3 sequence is CASSSDRGAHNEQFF. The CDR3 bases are TGTGCCAGCAGTTCGGACAGGGGGGCCCACAATGAGCAGTTCTTC.

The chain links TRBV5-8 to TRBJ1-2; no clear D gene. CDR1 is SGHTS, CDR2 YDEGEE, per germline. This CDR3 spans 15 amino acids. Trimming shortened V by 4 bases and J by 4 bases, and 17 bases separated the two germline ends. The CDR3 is CASSPRVPTVYGYTF. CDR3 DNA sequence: TGTGCCAGCAGCCCGCGGGTTCCGACCGTCTATGGCTACACCTTC.

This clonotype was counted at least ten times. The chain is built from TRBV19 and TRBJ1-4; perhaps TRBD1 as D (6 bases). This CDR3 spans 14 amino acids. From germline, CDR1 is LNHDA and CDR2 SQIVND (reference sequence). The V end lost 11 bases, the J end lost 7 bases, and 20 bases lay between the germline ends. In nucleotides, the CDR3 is TGTGCCGTAGGACAAGGGGGGCTCGGTGAAAAACTGTTTTTT. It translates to CAVGQGGLGEKLFF. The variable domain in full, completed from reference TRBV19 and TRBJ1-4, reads DGGITQSPKYLFRKEGQNVTLSCEQNLNHDAMYWYRQDPGQGLRLIYYSQIVNDFQKGDIAEGYSVSREKKESFPLTVTSAQKNPTAFYLCAVGQGGLGEKLFFGSGTQLSVL.

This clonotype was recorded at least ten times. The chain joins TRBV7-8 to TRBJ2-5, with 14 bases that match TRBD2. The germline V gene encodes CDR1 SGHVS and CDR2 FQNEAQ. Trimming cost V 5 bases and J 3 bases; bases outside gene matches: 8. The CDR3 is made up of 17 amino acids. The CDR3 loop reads CASSRRLAGGPEETQYF. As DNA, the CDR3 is TGTGCCAGCAGCCGTAGACTAGCGGGGGGGCCAGAAGAGACCCAGTACTTC. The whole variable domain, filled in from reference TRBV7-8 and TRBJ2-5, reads GAGVSQSPRYKVAKRGQDVALRCDPISGHVSLFWYQQALGQGPEFLTYFQNEAQLDKSGLPSDRFFAERPEGSVSTLKIQRTQQEDSAVYLCASSRRLAGGPEETQYFGPGTRLLVL.

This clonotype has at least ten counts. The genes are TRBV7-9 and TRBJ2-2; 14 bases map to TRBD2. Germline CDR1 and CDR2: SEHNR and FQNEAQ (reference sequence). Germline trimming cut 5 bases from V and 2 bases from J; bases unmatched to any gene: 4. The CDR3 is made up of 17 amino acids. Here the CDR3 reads CASSLGTSGRNTGELFF. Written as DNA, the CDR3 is TGTGCCAGCAGCCTCGGGACTAGCGGGAGAAACACCGGGGAGCTGTTTTTT. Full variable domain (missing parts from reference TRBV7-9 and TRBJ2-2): DTGVSQNPRHKITKRGQNVTFRCDPISEHNRLYWYRQTLGQGPEFLTYFQNEAQLEKSRLLSDRFSAERPKGSFSTLEIQRTEQGDSAMYLCASSLGTSGRNTGELFFGEGSRLTVL.

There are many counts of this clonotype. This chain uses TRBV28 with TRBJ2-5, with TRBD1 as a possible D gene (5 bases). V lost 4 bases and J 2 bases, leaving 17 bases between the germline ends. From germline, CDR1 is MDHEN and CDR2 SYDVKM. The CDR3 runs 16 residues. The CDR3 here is CASSSPTEKGQETQYF. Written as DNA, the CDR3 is TGTGCCAGCAGTTCGCCGACAGAGAAAGGGCAAGAGACCCAGTACTTC.

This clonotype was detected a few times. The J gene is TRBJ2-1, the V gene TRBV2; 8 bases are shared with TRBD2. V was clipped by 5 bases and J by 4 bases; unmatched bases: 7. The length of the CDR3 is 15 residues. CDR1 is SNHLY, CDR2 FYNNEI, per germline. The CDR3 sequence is CASSWLAGGYNEQFF. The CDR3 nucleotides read TGTGCCAGCAGTTGGCTAGCGGGCGGGTACAATGAGCAGTTCTTC.

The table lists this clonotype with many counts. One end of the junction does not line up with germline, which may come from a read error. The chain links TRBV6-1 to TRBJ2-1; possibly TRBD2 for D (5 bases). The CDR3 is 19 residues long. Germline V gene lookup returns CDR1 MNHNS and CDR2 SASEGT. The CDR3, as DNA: TGTGCCAGCAGCGAAGGTTACCCACTACTAGGGTGGGGCTACAATGAGCAGTTCTTC. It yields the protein CASSEGYPLLGWGYNEQFF.

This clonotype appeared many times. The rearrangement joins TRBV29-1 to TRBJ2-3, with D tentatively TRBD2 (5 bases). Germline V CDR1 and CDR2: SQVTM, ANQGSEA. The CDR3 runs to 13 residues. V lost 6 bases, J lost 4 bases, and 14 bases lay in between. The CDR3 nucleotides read TGCAGCGTCCTTGAGGGTGGCCCAGATACGCAGTATTTT. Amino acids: CSVLEGGPDTQYF.